Listed below are T cell receptor beta chains from one sample, sequenced in a study of T cells in Graves' hyperthyroidism and ophthalmopathy. TCRdb independently ran MiXCR on the multiplex PCR reads; one entry per CDR3 protein. The sample contains around 600,000 distinct CDR3 sequences, approximately 16% of which appear only once. Sequenced input: blood. The receptors here all came from a woman in her thirties or forties with Graves' ophthalmopathy. The CDR3 runs from the conserved cysteine through the conserved F or W. A D gene is named only where the DNA matches it firmly. Clone size is stated in some rows and not others, as once, few, many or a class when expanded.

clone_size: many; v_call: TRBV7-2; d_call: TRBD2; j_call: TRBJ2-1; cdr3_nt: TGTGCCAGCAGCTTAGCGTCTTGGCCGGGAGGACACCCCAGCTCCTACAATGAGCAGTTCTTC; cdr3_aa: CASSLASWPGGHPSSYNEQFF
clone_size: few; v_call: TRBV10-2; d_call: -; j_call: TRBJ2-7; cdr3_nt: TGCGCCAGCATTGGTTGGGGGCGCGTAGGGGAGGCTACCTACGAGCAGTACTTC; cdr3_aa: CASIGWGRVGEATYEQYF
clone_size: many; v_call: TRBV20-1; d_call: -; j_call: TRBJ2-1; cdr3_nt: TGCAGTGCTAGAGATGCGGAGGGCGTGCTCCCTTACAATGAGCAGTTCTTC; cdr3_aa: CSARDAEGVLPYNEQFF
clone_size: -; v_call: TRBV27; d_call: -; j_call: TRBJ2-2; cdr3_nt: TGTGCCAGCGGTGTCGCGAACACCGGGGAGCTGTTTTTT; cdr3_aa: CASGVANTGELFF
clone_size: many; v_call: TRBV2; d_call: -; j_call: TRBJ2-3; cdr3_nt: TGTGCCAGCAGACAGGGAAGGGGCACAGATACGCAGTATTTT; cdr3_aa: CASRQGRGTDTQYF
clone_size: few; v_call: TRBV7-2; d_call: -; j_call: TRBJ2-7; cdr3_nt: TGTGCCAGCAGCTTAGGGATGGTAAGCTCCTACGAGCAGTACTTC; cdr3_aa: CASSLGMVSSYEQYF
clone_size: many; v_call: TRBV27; d_call: -; j_call: TRBJ2-3; cdr3_nt: TGTGCCAGCAGTTCGAGGGGTTACGGCACAGATACGCAGTATTTT; cdr3_aa: CASSSRGYGTDTQYF
clone_size: few; v_call: TRBV12-3/TRBV12-4; d_call: TRBD1; j_call: TRBJ1-2; cdr3_nt: TGTGCCAGCACCGGGACAGGGATCTATGGCTACACCTTC; cdr3_aa: CASTGTGIYGYTF
clone_size: many; v_call: TRBV5-1; d_call: -; j_call: TRBJ2-1; cdr3_nt: TGCGCCAGCAGCCACAGCGGAAGCTCCTACAATGAGCAGTTCTTC; cdr3_aa: CASSHSGSSYNEQFF
clone_size: many; v_call: TRBV30; d_call: -; j_call: TRBJ1-2; cdr3_nt: TGTGCCTGGAGCGCCGAGACGGGTGGCTACACCTTC; cdr3_aa: CAWSAETGGYTF
clone_size: many; v_call: TRBV30; d_call: TRBD1; j_call: TRBJ2-7; cdr3_nt: TGTGCCTGGAGTCCGCCCGGGACAGGGCTCGAGCAGTACTTC; cdr3_aa: CAWSPPGTGLEQYF
clone_size: -; v_call: TRBV20-1; d_call: TRBD1; j_call: TRBJ1-6; cdr3_nt: TGCAGTGCTAGCGAAACAGGGGGGTCCCTCCACTTT; cdr3_aa: CSASETGGSLHF
clone_size: -; v_call: TRBV24-1; d_call: -; j_call: TRBJ2-7; cdr3_nt: TGTGCCACCAGTCTCGGGGGTGGGAGCTACGAGCAGTACTTC; cdr3_aa: CATSLGGGSYEQYF
clone_size: -; v_call: TRBV7-8; d_call: TRBD2; j_call: TRBJ2-7; cdr3_nt: TGTGCCAGCAGCCCGCAGTATCAGGGGACTAGCGGGGTTTCGACTACCTACGAGCAGTACTTC; cdr3_aa: CASSPQYQGTSGVSTTYEQYF
clone_size: -; v_call: TRBV7-8; d_call: -; j_call: TRBJ1-6; cdr3_nt: TGTGCCAGCAGCTTACAGGGTTTCGGGGTCGGTTCACCCCTCCACTTT; cdr3_aa: CASSLQGFGVGSPLHF
clone_size: -; v_call: TRBV12-3/TRBV12-4; d_call: -; j_call: TRBJ1-4; cdr3_nt: TGTGCCAGCAGTTGGGATGAAAAACTGTTTTTT; cdr3_aa: CASSWDEKLFF
clone_size: few; v_call: TRBV12-3/TRBV12-4; d_call: TRBD2; j_call: TRBJ2-1; cdr3_nt: TGTGCCAGCAAAAATCTAGCGGGAGATATCCATGAGCAGTTCTTC; cdr3_aa: CASKNLAGDIHEQFF
clone_size: many; v_call: TRBV5-1; d_call: TRBD2; j_call: TRBJ2-7; cdr3_nt: TGCGCCAGCAGCTTGGTAGGCCGGGGGGACTACGAGCAGTACTTC; cdr3_aa: CASSLVGRGDYEQYF
clone_size: many; v_call: TRBV18; d_call: -; j_call: TRBJ1-2; cdr3_nt: TGTGCCAGCTCACCACCGGCGGGGGACTATGGCTACACCTTC; cdr3_aa: CASSPPAGDYGYTF
clone_size: many; v_call: TRBV19; d_call: -; j_call: TRBJ1-5; cdr3_nt: TGTGCCAGTAGTAGAGGGACGGCTAATCAGCCCCAGCATTTT; cdr3_aa: CASSRGTANQPQHF
clone_size: many; v_call: TRBV2; d_call: TRBD1; j_call: TRBJ1-5; cdr3_nt: TGTGCCAGCAGTGAGACAGGGGATCAGCCCCAGCATTTT; cdr3_aa: CASSETGDQPQHF
clone_size: few; v_call: TRBV5-1; d_call: TRBD2; j_call: TRBJ2-5; cdr3_nt: TGCGCCAGCAGACCAACTAGCGCGCAAGAGACCCAGTACTTC; cdr3_aa: CASRPTSAQETQYF
clone_size: few; v_call: TRBV28; d_call: -; j_call: TRBJ2-1; cdr3_nt: TGTGCCAGCGACCCGACTAGTACAAAGGGTCAGTTCTTC; cdr3_aa: CASDPTSTKGQFF
clone_size: -; v_call: TRBV12-3/TRBV12-4; d_call: -; j_call: TRBJ1-1; cdr3_nt: TGTGCCAGCAGGTACTCAGGAGGGGGCACTGAAGCTTTCTTT; cdr3_aa: CASRYSGGGTEAFF
clone_size: -; v_call: TRBV13; d_call: -; j_call: TRBJ2-4; cdr3_nt: TGTGCCAGCAGCAGCCAGGGGGGATTTCGAATGGACATTCAGTACTTC; cdr3_aa: CASSSQGGFRMDIQYF
clone_size: many; v_call: TRBV4-1; d_call: TRBD2; j_call: TRBJ2-7; cdr3_nt: TGCGCCAGCAGCCAAGGAGCGGGAGGGCCCAACGAGCAGTACTTC; cdr3_aa: CASSQGAGGPNEQYF
clone_size: -; v_call: TRBV11-2; d_call: TRBD2; j_call: TRBJ2-7; cdr3_nt: TGTGCCAGCAGCTTAGTACCCGGGAGGGACTACGAGCAGTACTTC; cdr3_aa: CASSLVPGRDYEQYF
clone_size: many; v_call: TRBV2; d_call: TRBD1; j_call: TRBJ1-1; cdr3_nt: TGTGCCAGCAGCCCAAGCCAGGGGGTGACTGAAGCTTTCTTT; cdr3_aa: CASSPSQGVTEAFF
clone_size: many; v_call: TRBV30; d_call: -; j_call: TRBJ2-7; cdr3_nt: TGTGCCTGGAGTGGGAACAGGTACGAGCAGTACTTC; cdr3_aa: CAWSGNRYEQYF
clone_size: few; v_call: TRBV30; d_call: -; j_call: TRBJ2-3; cdr3_nt: TGTGCCTGGGCCTCTCGGACTCCCCCAGATACGCAGTATTTT; cdr3_aa: CAWASRTPPDTQYF
clone_size: many; v_call: TRBV30; d_call: -; j_call: TRBJ1-2; cdr3_nt: TGTGCCTGGAGTAATCGGGGGCAACGCCTCATTGGCTACACCTTC; cdr3_aa: CAWSNRGQRLIGYTF
clone_size: many; v_call: TRBV11-2; d_call: -; j_call: TRBJ2-1; cdr3_nt: TGTGCCAGCAGCTTACGCTCCCGGGGTTCCTACAATGAGCAGTTCTTC; cdr3_aa: CASSLRSRGSYNEQFF
clone_size: -; v_call: TRBV7-9; d_call: -; j_call: TRBJ2-2; cdr3_nt: TGTGCCAGCAGCATCGGGGCAGGGGCGAACACCGGGGAGCTGTTTTTT; cdr3_aa: CASSIGAGANTGELFF
clone_size: few; v_call: TRBV19; d_call: -; j_call: TRBJ2-2; cdr3_nt: TGTGCCAGTAGTATGAAGAGGCGGAACACCGGGGAGCTGTTTTTT; cdr3_aa: CASSMKRRNTGELFF